The clone carrying this T cell receptor (beta chain) was observed a few times. This was the immunoSEQ v3 assay. Sequencing depth was around 1.9 million read pairs for survey level, about 5-6 million for deep. TCRdb's table, derived via immunoSEQ multiplex PCR, lists solely in-frame clones and lacks some. The sample includes under 100,000 clones, less than 70% of them seen just once. The CDR3 extends over 13 amino acids. In germline, CDR1 is MNHEY, CDR2 SMNVEV (reference sequence). Trimming cost V 3 bases and J 7 bases, with 9 bases left between them. These data originate in a study of TIL therapy for anti-PD-1-resistant metastatic lung cancer. Study as a whole: Tumors carried a median 1.5 non-synonymous mutations per megabase.

The time point denotes: pre-treatment sample, taken before nivolumab and TIL therapy. The tumor samples were excised metastases, mostly pleural nodules or supraclavicular lymph nodes. Adults with stage 4 NSCLC were enrolled in a phase I trial. The chain couples TRBV27 to TRBJ2-2, with D unresolved. This clonotype was sampled from a person between 25 and 79 years old with non-small cell lung cancer. The source was tumor tissue, collected at baseline. This CDR3 is CASSFGPGGELFF. CDR3 coding DNA: TGTGCCAGCAGTTTCGGACCGGGCGGGGAGCTGTTTTTT.